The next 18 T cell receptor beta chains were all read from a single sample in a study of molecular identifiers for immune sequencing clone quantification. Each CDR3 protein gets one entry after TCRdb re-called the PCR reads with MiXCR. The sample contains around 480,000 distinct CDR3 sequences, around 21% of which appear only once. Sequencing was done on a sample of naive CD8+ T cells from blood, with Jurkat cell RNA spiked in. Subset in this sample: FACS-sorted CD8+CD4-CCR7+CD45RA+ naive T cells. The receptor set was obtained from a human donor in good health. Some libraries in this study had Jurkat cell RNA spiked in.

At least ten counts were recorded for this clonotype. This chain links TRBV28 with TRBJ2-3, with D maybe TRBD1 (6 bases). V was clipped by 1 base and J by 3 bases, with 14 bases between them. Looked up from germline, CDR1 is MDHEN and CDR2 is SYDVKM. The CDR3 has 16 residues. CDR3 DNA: TGTGCCAGCAGTTTATTTCCAGGGGCGAGGACAGATACGCAGTATTTT. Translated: CASSLFPGARTDTQYF.

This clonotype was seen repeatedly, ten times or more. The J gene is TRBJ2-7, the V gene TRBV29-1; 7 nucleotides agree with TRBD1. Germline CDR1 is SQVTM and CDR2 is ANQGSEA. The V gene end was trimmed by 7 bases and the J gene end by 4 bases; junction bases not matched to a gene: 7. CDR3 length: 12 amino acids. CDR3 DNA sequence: TGCAGCGCTGAGGGGGCGAGGTACGAGCAGTACTTC. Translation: CSAEGARYEQYF.

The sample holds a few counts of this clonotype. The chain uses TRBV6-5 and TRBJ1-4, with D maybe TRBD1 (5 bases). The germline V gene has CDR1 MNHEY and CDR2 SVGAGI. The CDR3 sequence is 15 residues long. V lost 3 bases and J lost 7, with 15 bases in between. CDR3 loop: CASSYKRWRGEKLFF. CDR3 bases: TGTGCCAGCAGTTATAAGCGGTGGAGGGGTGAAAAACTGTTTTTT.

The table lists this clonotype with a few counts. This CDR3 reads CASSSWLVDTQYF. CDR3 coding DNA: TGTGCCAGCAGCTCTTGGCTGGTGGATACGCAGTATTTT. The chain recombines TRBV11-2 with TRBJ2-3, with unresolved D. The V end was cut by 4 bases, the J end by 6 bases, with 11 bases between. The CDR3 is 13 amino acids. CDR1 and CDR2 (germline): SGHAT, FQNNGV. The complete variable domain, with remaining parts taken from reference TRBV11-2 and TRBJ2-3, reads EAGVAQSPRYKIIEKRQSVAFWCNPISGHATLYWYQQILGQGPKLLIQFQNNGVVDDSQLPKDRFSAERLKGVDSTLKIQPAKLEDSAVYLCASSSWLVDTQYFGPGTRLTVL.

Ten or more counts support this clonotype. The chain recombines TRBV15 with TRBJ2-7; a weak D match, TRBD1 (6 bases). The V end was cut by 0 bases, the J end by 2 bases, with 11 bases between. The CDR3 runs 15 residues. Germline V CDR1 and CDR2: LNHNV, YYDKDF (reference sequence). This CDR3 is CATSRDRGQAYEQYF. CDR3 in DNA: TGTGCCACCAGCAGAGATAGGGGACAAGCCTACGAGCAGTACTTC.

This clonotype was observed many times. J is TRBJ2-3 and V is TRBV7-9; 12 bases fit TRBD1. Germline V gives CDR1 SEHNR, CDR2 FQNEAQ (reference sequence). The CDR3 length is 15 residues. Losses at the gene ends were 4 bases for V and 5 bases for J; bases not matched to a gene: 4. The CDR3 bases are TGTGCCAGCAGCTCCTGGGACAGGGGGCAAGATACGCAGTATTTT. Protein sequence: CASSSWDRGQDTQYF.

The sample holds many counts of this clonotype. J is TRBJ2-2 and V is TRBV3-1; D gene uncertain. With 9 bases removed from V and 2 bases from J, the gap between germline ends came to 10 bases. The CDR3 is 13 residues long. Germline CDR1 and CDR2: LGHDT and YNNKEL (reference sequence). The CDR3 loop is CASSGSNTGELFF. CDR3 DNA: TGTGCCAGTTCCGGCTCCAACACCGGGGAGCTGTTTTTT.

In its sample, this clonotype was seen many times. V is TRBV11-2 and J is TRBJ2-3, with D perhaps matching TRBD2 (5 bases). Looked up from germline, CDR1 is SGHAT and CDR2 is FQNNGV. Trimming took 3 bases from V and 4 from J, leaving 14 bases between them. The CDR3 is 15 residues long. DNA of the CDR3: TGTGCCAGCAGCTTTCTGGCCGGGGAAGCAGATACGCAGTATTTT. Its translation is CASSFLAGEADTQYF. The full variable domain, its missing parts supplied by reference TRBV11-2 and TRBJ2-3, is EAGVAQSPRYKIIEKRQSVAFWCNPISGHATLYWYQQILGQGPKLLIQFQNNGVVDDSQLPKDRFSAERLKGVDSTLKIQPAKLEDSAVYLCASSFLAGEADTQYFGPGTRLTVL.

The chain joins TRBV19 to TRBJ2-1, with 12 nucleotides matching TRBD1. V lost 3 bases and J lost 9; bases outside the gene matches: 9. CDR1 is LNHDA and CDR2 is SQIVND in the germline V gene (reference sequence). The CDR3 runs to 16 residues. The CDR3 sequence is CASSILGTGGRREQFF. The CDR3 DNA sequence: TGTGCCAGTAGTATTCTGGGGACAGGGGGCAGGCGTGAGCAGTTCTTC.

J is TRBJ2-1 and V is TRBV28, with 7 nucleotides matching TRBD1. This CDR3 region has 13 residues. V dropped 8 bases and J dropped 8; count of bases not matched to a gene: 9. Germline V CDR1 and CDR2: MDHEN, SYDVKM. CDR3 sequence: CASGPQGWDEQFF. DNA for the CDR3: TGTGCCAGCGGGCCACAGGGGTGGGATGAGCAGTTCTTC.

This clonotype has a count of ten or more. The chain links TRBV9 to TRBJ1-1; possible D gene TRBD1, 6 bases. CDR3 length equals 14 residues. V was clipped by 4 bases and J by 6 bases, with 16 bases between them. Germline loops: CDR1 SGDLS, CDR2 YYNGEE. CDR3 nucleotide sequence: TGTGCCAGCAGCCTGACCGGGGGCGAGGCTGAAGCTTTCTTT. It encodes CASSLTGGEAEAFF.

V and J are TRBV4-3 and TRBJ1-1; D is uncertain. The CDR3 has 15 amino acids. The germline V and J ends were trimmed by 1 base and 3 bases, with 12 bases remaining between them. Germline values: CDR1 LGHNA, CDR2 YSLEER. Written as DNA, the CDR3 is TGCGCCAGCAGCCAAGTAGCCGTTACGGACACTGAAGCTTTCTTT. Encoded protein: CASSQVAVTDTEAFF.

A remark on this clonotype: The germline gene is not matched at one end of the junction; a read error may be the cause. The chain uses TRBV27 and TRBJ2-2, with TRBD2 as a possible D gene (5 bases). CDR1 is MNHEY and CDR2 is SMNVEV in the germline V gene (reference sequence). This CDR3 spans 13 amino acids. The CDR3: CASSHLSTGKLFF. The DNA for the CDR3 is TGTGCCAGCAGCCACCTAAGCACCGGGAAGCTGTTTTTT.

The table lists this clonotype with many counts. The CDR3 is CASSKTDLNSNYGYTF. Here the CDR3 DNA reads TGTGCCAGCAGCAAGACAGATCTAAATTCTAACTATGGCTACACCTTC. The gene calls are TRBV9 and TRBJ1-2, with a tentative D call TRBD1 (5 bases). Trimming took 4 bases from V and 0 from J, leaving 16 bases between them. CDR1 and CDR2 from the germline V gene are SGDLS and YYNGEE. The CDR3 length is 16 residues.

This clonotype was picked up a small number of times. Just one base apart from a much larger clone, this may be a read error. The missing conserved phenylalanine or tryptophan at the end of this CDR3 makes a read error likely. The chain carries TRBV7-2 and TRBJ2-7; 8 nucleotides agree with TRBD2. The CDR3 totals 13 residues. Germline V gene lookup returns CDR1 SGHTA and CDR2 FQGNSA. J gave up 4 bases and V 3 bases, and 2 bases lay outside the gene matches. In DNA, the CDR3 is TGTGCCAGCAGCTTCCCGGGGGGGTACGAGCAGTACTCC. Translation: CASSFPGGYEQYS.

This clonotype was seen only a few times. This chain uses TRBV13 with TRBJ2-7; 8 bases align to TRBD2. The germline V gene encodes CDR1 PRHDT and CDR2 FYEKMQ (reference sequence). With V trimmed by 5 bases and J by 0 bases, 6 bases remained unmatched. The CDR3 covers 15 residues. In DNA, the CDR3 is TGTGCCAGCAGCGGCACTAGCGGATCCTCCTACGAGCAGTACTTC. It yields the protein CASSGTSGSSYEQYF.

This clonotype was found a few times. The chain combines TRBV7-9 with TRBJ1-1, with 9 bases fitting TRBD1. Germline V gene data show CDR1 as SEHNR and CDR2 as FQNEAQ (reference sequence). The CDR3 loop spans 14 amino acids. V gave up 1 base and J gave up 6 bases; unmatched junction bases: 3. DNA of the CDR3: TGTGCCAGCAGCTTAGTGACAGGGGGGGCTGAAGCTTTCTTT. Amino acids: CASSLVTGGAEAFF. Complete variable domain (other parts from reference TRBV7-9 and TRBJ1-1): DTGVSQNPRHKITKRGQNVTFRCDPISEHNRLYWYRQTLGQGPEFLTYFQNEAQLEKSRLLSDRFSAERPKGSFSTLEIQRTEQGDSAMYLCASSLVTGGAEAFFGQGTRLTVV.

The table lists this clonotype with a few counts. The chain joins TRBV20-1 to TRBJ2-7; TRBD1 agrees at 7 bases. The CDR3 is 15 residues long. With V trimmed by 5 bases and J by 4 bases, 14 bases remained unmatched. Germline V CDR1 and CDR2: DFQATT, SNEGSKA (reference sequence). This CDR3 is CSADRDGTADYEQYF. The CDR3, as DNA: TGCAGTGCTGACAGAGATGGGACAGCGGATTACGAGCAGTACTTC.